This paragraph reports one T cell receptor beta chain. The antigen remains undetermined. The library targeted TCRbeta and was prepared with unique molecular identifiers. TCRdb processed the PCR reads anew with MiXCR; each CDR3 protein has one entry. The data hold roughly 350,000 distinct CDR3 sequences, with roughly 15% observed a single time. The sample comes from a study of T-cell reconstitution after alpha-beta-depleted transplantation in children. Study results and caveats: Reportedly, only several hundred clones from non-depleted graft cells drove alpha-beta T-cell counts at about two months. After transplant, high TCRbeta diversity at day 60 in some patients arose from surviving recipient T cells and thymic progenitors. T-cell counts and diversity were attributed mostly to newly produced T cells one year after transplant.

The source was PBMCs, mostly from graft donor cells, collected 360 days after TCRalphabeta/CD19-depleted stem cell transplant. This sequence originates from a male patient between 2 and 10 years old who had a stem cell transplant for acute lymphoblastic leukemia, so the T cells may come from the graft donor.

The CDR3 region is CASSLRTRGYSTDTQYF. CDR3 DNA sequence: TGTGCCAGCAGCTTACGGACTAGAGGATATAGCACAGATACGCAGTATTTT. J is TRBJ2-3 and V is TRBV7-6; 7 positions agree with TRBD2. The CDR3 has 17 residues. The V segment lost 2 bases and the J segment 0 bases; nucleotides outside the gene matches: 8. The germline V gene encodes CDR1 SGHVS and CDR2 FNYEAQ.